Presented here are 31 T cell receptor beta chains from one specimen sequenced in a study of T cells expressing NK-cell markers. TCRdb reprocessed the 5' RACE reads; each CDR3 protein has one entry and no DNA is given. This listing includes 350,000 to 450,000 distinct CDR3 sequences. The material sequenced was blood T cells: a sorted CD56 or NKG2C T cell subset, CD4+ or CD8+ T cells, or bulk PBMC T cells (not recorded which). These receptors came from a man aged 18 to 69 in good health.

The chain recombines TRBV12-3 or TRBV12-4 with TRBJ2-2; the D call of TRBD1 rests on TCRdb alone, since no DNA is present to check it. This CDR3 is built from 17 residues. The CDR3 region is CASTIPTGGRRSGELFF.

The genes are TRBV29-1 and TRBJ2-1; checking the TCRdb D call of TRBD2 is not possible without DNA. The CDR3 extends over 16 amino acids. Germline-derived CDR1 and CDR2 are SQVTM and ANQGSEA. The CDR3 sequence is CSVSQNSGGAVNEQFF.

The chain combines TRBV5-6 with TRBJ1-1; the TCRdb call, TRBD1, lacks DNA for checking. This CDR3 is 16 amino acids long. Germline V lookup: CDR1 SGHDT, CDR2 YYEEEE. The CDR3 spells CASSSLMGQENTEAFF.

The V and J genes are TRBV10-3 and TRBJ2-7; the D gene TCRdb calls, TRBD2, cannot be checked with no DNA. The CDR3 has 14 residues. Per germline, CDR1 ENHRY and CDR2 SYGVKD. The CDR3 sequence is CAISADKAPYEQYF.

This CDR3 reads CASSPGTGRGEETQYF. The chain joins TRBV11-3 to TRBJ2-5; TCRdb picks TRBD1, but there is no DNA to check that call. Per the germline V gene, CDR1 is SGHNT and CDR2 is YENEEA. The length of the CDR3 is 16 residues. The full variable domain, completed using reference TRBV11-3 and TRBJ2-5, is EAGVVQSPRYKIIEKKQPVAFWCNPISGHNTLYWYLQNLGQGPELLIRYENEEAVDDSQLPKDRFSAERLKGVDSTLKIQPAELGDSAVYLCASSPGTGRGEETQYFGPGTRLLVL.

The chain links TRBV5-1 to TRBJ1-1; no DNA is available, so the TRBD1 call from TCRdb remains unchecked. This CDR3 spans 15 amino acids. Per germline, CDR1 SGHRS and CDR2 YFSETQ. The CDR3 protein is CASSFLGQLNTEAFF.

The chain uses TRBV25-1 and TRBJ1-2; TCRdb's assignment of TRBD1 cannot be checked, as there is no DNA. Germline V lookup: CDR1 MGHDK, CDR2 SYGVNS. The CDR3 is made up of 14 amino acids. This CDR3 reads CASRIPDISYGYTF.

The chain uses TRBV6-1 and TRBJ2-7; TCRdb's D call, TRBD1, is unchecked because there is no DNA. This CDR3 region has 15 residues. Germline values: CDR1 MNHNS, CDR2 SASEGT. CDR3 sequence reads: CASSEIRGQGSEQYF.

The J gene is TRBJ2-7, the V gene TRBV19; the TCRdb call, TRBD2, lacks DNA for checking. Looked up from germline, CDR1 is LNHDA and CDR2 is SQIVND (reference sequence). The CDR3 covers 14 residues. CDR3 amino acids: CASSWGGPPHEQYF.

The rearrangement joins TRBV2 to TRBJ2-7. The length of the CDR3 is 13 residues. CDR1 SNHLY and CDR2 FYNNEI come from the germline V gene. The CDR3 spells CASGRNSNYEQYF.

The chain combines TRBV2 with TRBJ2-3; without DNA, the TCRdb call of TRBD1 cannot be checked. Germline CDR1 SNHLY, CDR2 FYNNEI. The CDR3 is 16 residues long. This CDR3 is CASSADRVSSVDTQYF.

The J gene is TRBJ2-3, the V gene TRBV11-2; TCRdb proposes TRBD1, but this gene call is untestable without DNA. The CDR3 totals 17 residues. Germline lookup yields CDR1 SGHAT and CDR2 FQNNGV. The CDR3 region is CASSLDGQGFVTDTQYF.

The V gene is TRBV28, the J gene TRBJ1-2; TCRdb indicates TRBD1, and absent DNA this call remains unverified. CDR3 length equals 14 residues. CDR1 is MDHEN and CDR2 is SYDVKM in the germline V gene. The CDR3 reads CASSLGARVKSYTF.

The CDR3 here is CASSVGPLGSGGLTYEQYF. The chain joins TRBV9 to TRBJ2-7; no DNA is available, so the TRBD1 call from TCRdb remains unchecked. Germline assignment: CDR1 SGDLS and CDR2 YYNGEE. The CDR3 runs to 19 residues.

V usage is TRBV6-1 and J usage is TRBJ1-6; TCRdb returns TRBD1, unconfirmable since there is no DNA. CDR1 MNHNS and CDR2 SASEGT come from the germline V gene. This CDR3 is built from 16 residues. CDR3 in amino acids: CASSEFTGPRNSPLHF.

The J gene is TRBJ2-3, the V gene TRBV7-9; TCRdb's assignment of TRBD1 cannot be checked, as there is no DNA. The CDR3 extends over 16 amino acids. CDR1 and CDR2 from the germline V gene are SEHNR and FQNEAQ (reference sequence). Here the CDR3 reads CASSPFRGAGTDTQYF.

The chain employs TRBV20-1 and TRBJ1-3; TCRdb gives TRBD1 as the D gene, but with no DNA this cannot be confirmed. Germline CDR1 DFQATT, CDR2 SNEGSKA (reference sequence). There are 16 residues in the CDR3. CDR3 sequence reads: CSARAGDGDSGNTIYF.

The rearrangement joins TRBV24-1 to TRBJ2-5; TCRdb's D call, TRBD1, is unchecked because there is no DNA. This CDR3 is built from 16 residues. Germline V gene sequence: CDR1 KGHDR, CDR2 SFDVKD. The CDR3 sequence: CATSDAGDRGTETQYF.

This chain joins TRBV5-1 and TRBJ2-7; the TCRdb D gene call, TRBD2, has no DNA to confirm it. Germline loops: CDR1 SGHRS, CDR2 YFSETQ. The CDR3 covers 13 residues. CDR3 in amino acids: CASSFGTLSEQYF.

The chain employs TRBV4-2 and TRBJ2-2; TCRdb returns TRBD2, unconfirmable since there is no DNA. CDR1 and CDR2 (germline): LGHNA, YNFKEQ. The CDR3 is made up of 17 amino acids. This CDR3 is CASSQDRLAVNTGELFF.

The chain is built from TRBV6-2 or TRBV6-3 and TRBJ2-7; TCRdb indicates TRBD1, and absent DNA this call remains unverified. Germline V CDR1 and CDR2: MNHEY, SVGEGT. This CDR3 is built from 14 residues. The CDR3 sequence: CASSWTKSSYEQYF.

The chain's CDR3 is CASSHRRLVITDTQYF. The rearrangement uses TRBV11-1 and TRBJ2-3; TCRdb gives TRBD2 as the D gene, but with no DNA this cannot be confirmed. The germline V gene encodes CDR1 SGHAT and CDR2 FQDESV (reference sequence). CDR3 length: 16 residues.

The chain joins TRBV7-2 to TRBJ2-3; no DNA is available, so the TRBD1 call from TCRdb remains unchecked. The CDR3 is 15 amino acids. Germline V gene lookup returns CDR1 SGHTA and CDR2 FQGNSA. Here the CDR3 reads CASSAGQGFTDTQYF.

Here the CDR3 reads CSASRPITEDTQYF. The chain joins TRBV20-1 to TRBJ2-3. The CDR3 consists of 14 residues. CDR1 is DFQATT, CDR2 SNEGSKA, per germline (reference sequence).

The chain uses TRBV7-7 and TRBJ1-4. CDR3 length equals 14 residues. Germline CDR1 and CDR2: SSHAT and FNYEAQ (reference sequence). CDR3 amino acids: CASSLFGSNEKLFF.

V and J are TRBV6-1 and TRBJ1-1; the TCRdb call, TRBD1, lacks DNA for checking. Looked up from germline, CDR1 is MNHNS and CDR2 is SASEGT. The CDR3 spans 17 residues. The CDR3 sequence is CASSEDSQGTMSTEAFF.

The chain combines TRBV9 with TRBJ2-5; TCRdb's D call, TRBD2, is unchecked because there is no DNA. The CDR3 has 15 amino acids. Germline V gene sequence: CDR1 SGDLS, CDR2 YYNGEE. CDR3: CASSYGGDSQETQYF.

This chain links TRBV9 with TRBJ2-1; TCRdb indicates TRBD2, and absent DNA this call remains unverified. The CDR3 extends over 18 amino acids. Germline-derived CDR1 and CDR2 are SGDLS and YYNGEE. The CDR3 loop reads CASSVVPSTSGSSDEQFF.

The V gene is TRBV28, the J gene TRBJ1-2. The V gene's germline CDR1 is MDHEN and CDR2 SYDVKM. This CDR3 contains 15 residues. This chain's CDR3 is CASSPGGALNYGYTF.

This chain joins TRBV20-1 and TRBJ2-7; as DNA is missing, the TRBD1 call by TCRdb cannot be tested. CDR1 is DFQATT, CDR2 SNEGSKA, per germline (reference sequence). The CDR3 covers 15 residues. CDR3 in amino acids: CSATPGQGSSYEQYF.

V usage is TRBV10-3 and J usage is TRBJ2-1; the TCRdb call, TRBD2, lacks DNA for checking. From germline, CDR1 is ENHRY and CDR2 SYGVKD. This CDR3 has 18 amino acids. CDR3 amino acids: CAISPRTSGPSSYNEQFF.